This TCR beta chain comes out of a study of vaccination effects on CD4 cells after COVID-19. On the study more broadly: Each participant received a vaccine that was either BNT162b2 or mRNA-1273, given as two doses. Study findings and constraints: Clones that were induced by infection or by vaccine showed marked contraction late after vaccination. Researchers report that only 1 of 255 vaccine-induced clones in healthy vaccinees cross-reacted with common cold coronaviruses.

Concerning this clone itself: The target antigen is unknown.

Trimming left V 0 bases short and J 4 bases short, with 7 bases between. Germline CDR1 is SQVTM and CDR2 is ANQGSEA. The CDR3 is 13 amino acids. Libraries were prepared by immunoSEQ multiplex PCR; TCRdb keeps only in-frame clonotypes and omits some of them. The sample includes fewer than 40,000 clones, 70% to 80% seen only once; the top ten take approximately 3.6%. Following culture for nine to ten days, CD4+ T cells were isolated. On both days 3 and 7, half of the culture medium was replaced with IL-2 medium. This sequence was found in a human donor who received a COVID-19 vaccine. The specimen was CD4+ T cells from PBMCs cultured without peptide, collected before COVID-19 vaccination. The J gene is TRBJ1-5, the V gene TRBV29-1, with D maybe TRBD1 (5 bases). The CDR3 reads CSVEEQVNQPQHF. The CDR3 coding sequence is TGCAGCGTTGAAGAACAGGTAAATCAGCCCCAGCATTTT.